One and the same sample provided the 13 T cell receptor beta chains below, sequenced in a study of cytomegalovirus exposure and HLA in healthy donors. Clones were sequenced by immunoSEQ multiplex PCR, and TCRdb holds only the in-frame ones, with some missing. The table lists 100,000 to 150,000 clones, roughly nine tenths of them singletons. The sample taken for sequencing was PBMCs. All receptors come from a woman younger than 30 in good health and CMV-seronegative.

The CDR3 spells CASSNRGGPTRNTEAFF. The CDR3 DNA reads as TGCGCCAGCAGCAACCGAGGTGGCCCCACCCGGAACACTGAAGCTTTCTTT. The V call is TRBV5-1, the J call TRBJ1-1; unclear D gene. This CDR3 spans 17 amino acids. The V gene lost 4 bases and the J gene lost 1 base, with 20 bases spanning the gap. Germline loops: CDR1 SGHRS, CDR2 YFSETQ.

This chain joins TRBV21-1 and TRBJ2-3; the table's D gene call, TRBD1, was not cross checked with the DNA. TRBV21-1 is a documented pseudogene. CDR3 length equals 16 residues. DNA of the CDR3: TGTGCCAGCAGCAATTTGGAGGGACAGCCTACAGATACGCAGTATTTT. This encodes CASSNLEGQPTDTQYF.

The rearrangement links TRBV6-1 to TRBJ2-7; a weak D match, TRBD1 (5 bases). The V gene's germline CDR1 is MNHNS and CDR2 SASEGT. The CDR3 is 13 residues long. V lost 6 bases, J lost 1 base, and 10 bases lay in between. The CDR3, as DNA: TGTGCCAGCAGCCCAGGGATTTCCTACGAGCAGTACTTC. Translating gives CASSPGISYEQYF.

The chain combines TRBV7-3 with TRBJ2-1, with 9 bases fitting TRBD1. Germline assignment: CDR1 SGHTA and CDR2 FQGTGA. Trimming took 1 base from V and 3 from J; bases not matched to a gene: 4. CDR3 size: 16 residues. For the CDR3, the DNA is TGTGCCAGCAGCTTAAATGCGGGACAGGGCTACAATGAGCAGTTCTTC. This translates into CASSLNAGQGYNEQFF.

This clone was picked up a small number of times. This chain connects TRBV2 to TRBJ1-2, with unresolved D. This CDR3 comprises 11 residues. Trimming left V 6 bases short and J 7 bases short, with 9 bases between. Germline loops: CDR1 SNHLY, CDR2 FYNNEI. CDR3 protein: CASSVYGGYTF. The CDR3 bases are TGTGCCAGCAGCGTCTATGGTGGCTACACCTTC.

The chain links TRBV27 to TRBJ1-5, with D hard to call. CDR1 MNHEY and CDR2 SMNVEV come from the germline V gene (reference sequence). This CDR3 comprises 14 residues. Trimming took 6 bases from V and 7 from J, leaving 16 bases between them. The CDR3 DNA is TGTGCCAGCAGCACCCGGGAGGATGTACAGCCCCAGCATTTT. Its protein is CASSTREDVQPQHF.

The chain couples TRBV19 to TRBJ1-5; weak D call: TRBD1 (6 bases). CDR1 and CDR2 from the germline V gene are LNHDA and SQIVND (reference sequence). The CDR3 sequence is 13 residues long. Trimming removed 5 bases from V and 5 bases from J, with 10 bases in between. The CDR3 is CASSEDRYQPQHF. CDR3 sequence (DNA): TGTGCCAGTAGTGAGGACAGATATCAGCCCCAGCATTTT.

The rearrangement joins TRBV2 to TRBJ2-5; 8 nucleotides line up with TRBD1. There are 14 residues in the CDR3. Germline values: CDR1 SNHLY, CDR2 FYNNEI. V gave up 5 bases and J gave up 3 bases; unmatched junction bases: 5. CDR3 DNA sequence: TGTGCCAGCAGTCTTTCGGGACAGGAAGAGACCCAGTACTTC. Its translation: CASSLSGQEETQYF.

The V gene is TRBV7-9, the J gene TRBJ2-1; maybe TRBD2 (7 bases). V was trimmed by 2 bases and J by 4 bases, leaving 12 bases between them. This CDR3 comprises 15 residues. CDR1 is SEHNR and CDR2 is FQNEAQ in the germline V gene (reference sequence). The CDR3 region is CASSLSGGRYNEQFF. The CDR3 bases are TGTGCCAGCAGCTTATCGGGGGGCCGGTACAATGAGCAGTTCTTC.

Here the CDR3 DNA reads TGTGCCAGCAGCCCTAGGCCGGGGCAAGGGGGCTATGGCTACACCTTC. Encoded protein: CASSPRPGQGGYGYTF. The rearrangement uses TRBV7-3 and TRBJ1-2; D is perhaps TRBD1 (6 bases). The length of the CDR3 is 16 residues. Germline lookup yields CDR1 SGHTA and CDR2 FQGTGA. The V and J ends lost 5 bases and 4 bases respectively, with 20 bases between them.

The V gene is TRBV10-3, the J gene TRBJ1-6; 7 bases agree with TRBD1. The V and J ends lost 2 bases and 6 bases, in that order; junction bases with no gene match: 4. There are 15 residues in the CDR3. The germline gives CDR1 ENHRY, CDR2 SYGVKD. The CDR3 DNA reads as TGTGCCATCAGTGAGCCCGGGACAGCTAATTCACCCCTCCACTTT. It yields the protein CAISEPGTANSPLHF.

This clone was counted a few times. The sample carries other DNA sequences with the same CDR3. The CDR3 reads CASSQLAGGYNEQFF. CDR3 coding DNA: TGCGCCAGCAGCCAACTAGCGGGGGGTTACAATGAGCAGTTCTTC. V and J are TRBV4-1 and TRBJ2-1, with 11 bases matching TRBD2. The junction had 1 base not matched to a gene; V was cut back by 2 bases and J by 4 bases. The CDR3 is made up of 15 amino acids. The germline gives CDR1 MGHRA, CDR2 YSYEKL.

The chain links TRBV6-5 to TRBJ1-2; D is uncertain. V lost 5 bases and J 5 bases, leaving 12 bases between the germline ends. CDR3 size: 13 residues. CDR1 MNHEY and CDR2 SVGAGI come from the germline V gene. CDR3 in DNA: TGTGCCAGCAGTGAAGCGCACTTATATGGCTACACCTTC. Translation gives CASSEAHLYGYTF.